In its sample, the clone carrying this T cell receptor (beta chain) was seen a few times. Libraries were prepared by immunoSEQ multiplex PCR; TCRdb keeps only in-frame clonotypes and omits some of them. The sample contains about 29,000 clones, about 88% of which appear only once. The data stem from a study of PD-L1 blockade in urothelial cancer. V trimming: 1 base; J trimming: 4 bases; junction bases outside the gene matches: 6. Germline loops: CDR1 SGHDN, CDR2 FVKESK. CDR3 size: 15 residues. Pretreatment and on-treatment samples were taken, numbering 1 to 8 per patient. Material: PBMCs, obtained around atezolizumab (anti-PD-L1) treatment. This sequence originates from a man between 45 and 60 years old with urothelial cancer. The V call is TRBV14, the J call TRBJ2-7, with 8 bases lining up with TRBD1. The CDR3 nucleotides are TGTGCCAGCAGCCAAGCTCGGGACAGGCGTTACGAGCAGTACTTC. Its translation is CASSQARDRRYEQYF.